The source of this T cell receptor (beta chain) is a study of OX40 agonist ivuxolimab in advanced cancers. About the study as a whole: Ivuxolimab was an agonistic, fully human IgG2 monoclonal antibody directed against OX40 (CD134), a costimulatory receptor. The paper reports the monotherapy dose-escalation portion (N of about 52 patients) of the phase I ivuxolimab trial. Three dose-escalation patients achieved partial responses, one with hepatocellular carcinoma and two with cutaneous melanoma. Prior anti-PD-1, anti-PD-L1 or anti-CTLA-4 therapy was permitted, and 40% of dose-escalation patients had received checkpoint inhibitors. Of the 52 patients in dose escalation, 19 had hepatocellular carcinoma, roughly 15 had melanoma, 9 had renal cell carcinoma and 9 had head and neck cancer. Intravenous ivuxolimab was administered to patients every 2 weeks at six dose levels: 0.01, 0.1, 0.3, 1.5, 3 and 10 mg/kg. In the dose-escalation cohort, 82.7% of patients were male, and the mean age was roughly 56 years with a range of about 20 to 79. The purpose of peripheral TCRbeta sequencing was to test whether ivuxolimab changed TCR sequence diversity and led to clonal T-cell expansion.

Summary of the overall study and its limitations: Low levels of normalized T-cell clonal expansion were also seen in some patients who did not respond. On average, CD8+ T cells showed more expanded clones than CD4+ T cells after ivuxolimab. Clonal expansion of both CD4+ and CD8+ blood T cells was observed from baseline to week 6 at doses 0.1 to 3.0 mg/kg. In the 0.1-3.0 mg/kg groups, partial responders had among the lowest normalized peripheral clonal expansion, particularly in CD8+ T cells. Which antigens the clonally expanded peripheral T cells were specific for was not determined.

The trial excluded patients who had a history of autoimmune disease or were on systemic immunosuppression. Peripheral blood for TCR sequencing was collected from all dose cohorts at baseline, on cycle 4 day 1, and on cycle 7 day 1. Samples came from an open-label, multicenter, first-in-human phase I dose-escalation trial of ivuxolimab. Adults with locally advanced or metastatic melanoma, renal cell, hepatocellular, or head and neck squamous cell carcinoma were enrolled in the trial. Before TCR sequencing, CD4+ T cells and CD8+ T cells from peripheral blood were sorted into separate populations. Genomic DNA was extracted from sorted cells for sequencing of the TCRbeta CDR3 region. The immunoSEQ Assay was used for sequencing of TCRbeta CDR3 regions. TCRdb limited this immuneACCESS table to in-frame rearrangements with V and J called. A share of clones is missing; checked studies link under half to unresolved V genes, and the rest is unexplained. This sample is represented by 13,000 to 15,000 clones; roughly 77% of them were singletons. The ten largest account for about 32% of the sample.

The CDR3 goes from the cysteine to the phenylalanine over 14 residues. The CDR3 DNA has 42 bases and is translated from base 1. CDR1 and CDR2 (MGHRA, YSYEKL) derive from the germline V gene. Trimming costs V 1 base and J 2 bases, and their ends lie 7 bases apart. As for this clone: Which antigen it targets is not known. Within one base of it there is no much larger clone, and no base qualities were kept.

This clonotype originated in an adult with an advanced solid tumor such as melanoma, head and neck, liver or kidney cancer. Rearrangement joined TRBV4-1 to TRBJ2-3, with the identity of the D gene unclear. This specimen consisted of CD4+ or CD8+ T cells sorted from blood, obtained in a trial of the OX40 agonist ivuxolimab. In nucleotides, the sequence is TGCGCCAGCAGCCAAGTTGGGTACACAGATACGCAGTATTTT. It codes for CASSQVGYTDTQYF.